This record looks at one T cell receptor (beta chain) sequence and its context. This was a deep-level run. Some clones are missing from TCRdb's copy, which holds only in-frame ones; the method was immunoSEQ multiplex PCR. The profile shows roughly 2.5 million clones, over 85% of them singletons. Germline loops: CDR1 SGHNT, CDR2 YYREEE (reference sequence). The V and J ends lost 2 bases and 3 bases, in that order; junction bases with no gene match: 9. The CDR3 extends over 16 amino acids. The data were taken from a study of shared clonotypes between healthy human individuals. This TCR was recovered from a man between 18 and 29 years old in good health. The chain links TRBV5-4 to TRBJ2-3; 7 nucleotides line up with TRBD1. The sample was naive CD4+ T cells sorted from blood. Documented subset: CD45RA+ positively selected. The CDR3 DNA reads TGTGCCAGCAGCTTAAACAGGGGTGGGGAGACAGATACGCAGTATTTT. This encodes CASSLNRGGETDTQYF.